This T cell receptor beta chain stems from a study of T cell repertoires in cytomegalovirus infection. Study overall: Through public TCR beta signatures, both CMV infection and matching HLA type were indicated. General study findings and limits: In two of eight donors, the top clonotype was HLA-C-restricted CMV-specific.

Germline V gene sequence: CDR1 LGHNA, CDR2 YSLEER. With 3 bases removed from V and 3 bases from J, the gap between germline ends came to 11 bases. The CDR3 has 14 amino acids. One entry per CDR3 protein results from TCRdb running MiXCR on the reads. The sample has roughly 180,000 distinct CDR3 sequences, roughly 30% seen once. This clonotype was counted a few times. Its antigen is unknown. J is TRBJ1-1 and V is TRBV4-3; D is ambiguous. This receptor was identified in a human donor in good health (CMV status not recorded). Some clones in this sample may be carry-over from other donors' samples. Source material: PBMCs. The CDR3 sequence: CASSHGPGDTEAFF. The CDR3 coding sequence is TGCGCCAGCAGCCACGGACCTGGGGACACTGAAGCTTTCTTT.